The source of this T cell receptor beta chain is a study of cytomegalovirus exposure and HLA in healthy donors. Concerning this clone: Its antigen is currently unknown.

Amplification used 60 Vbeta primers and 13 Jbeta primers. Data came from immunoSEQ multiplex PCR; TCRdb stores just in-frame clones and leaves some out. Of some 150,000 clones listed, 76% are singletons. The CDR3 is 13 amino acids. Germline V gene lookup returns CDR1 MNHEY and CDR2 SVGAGI. Trimming stripped 8 bases from V and 2 bases from J, with 12 bases between. Overall study findings and caveats: In an earlier analysis, most TCR beta V segments were productive about 87% or about 30% of the time.

The rearrangement joins TRBV6-5 to TRBJ1-2, with a weak D call TRBD1 (6 bases). The clonotype originates from a woman aged 40 to 49 in good health and CMV-seronegative. The source material was PBMCs. The CDR3 sequence: CASRQDGNYGYTF. The CDR3 DNA is TGTGCCAGCCGACAGGACGGGAACTATGGCTACACCTTC.